What follows is one TCR beta chain and its context. The antigen remains undetermined. The sample belongs to a study of cytomegalovirus exposure and HLA in healthy donors. Across the whole study: A prior study identified roughly 110 million unique TCR beta sequences from about 179 million T cells.

The PCR contained 60 Vbeta and 13 Jbeta primers. Produced via immunoSEQ multiplex PCR; TCRdb's table is partial and in-frame only. The repertoire holds approximately 190,000 clones, with around 85% as singletons. Germline values: CDR1 SGHTS, CDR2 YDEGEE. Trimming shortened V by 6 bases and J by 6 bases, and 16 bases separated the two germline ends. CDR3 size: 14 residues. General study points: High sensitivity and specificity were reportedly achieved when the classifier diagnosed cytomegalovirus status. Sequencing likely caused a cluster of highly shared sequence variants.

The rearrangement links TRBV5-8 to TRBJ1-5; perhaps TRBD1 as D (6 bases). This TCR was sampled from a man in his forties or fifties in good health and CMV-seronegative. Specimen: PBMCs. CDR3 protein: CASINRGTGQPQHF. The CDR3 DNA follows: TGTGCCAGCATCAATAGGGGGACGGGTCAGCCCCAGCATTTT.